This TCR beta chain is drawn from a study of blood T cell repertoires in COVID-19 (dated by TCRdb to 2020 to 2021). A note on the overall study: The collaborator samples originated in the United States, Italy and Spain and spanned the acute and convalescent phases of COVID-19. The material from the prospective study consisted of cDNA or gDNA derived from T cells, B-cell-depleted T cells, or PBMCs. The dataset comprised deeply sampled blood TCRbeta repertoires from subjects exposed to, actively infected with, or recovered from COVID-19. The repertoires were released in a freely available public database meant as a resource for research on the immune response to SARS-CoV-2. Samples came from the ongoing ImmuneRACE study (first 160 participants) plus 1,254 subjects from 6 global collaborators. Sample metadata almost always included a de-identified subject ID, COVID-19 status, age in years and sex. Where available, HLA class I and class II types were taken from metadata supplied by the sample provider and were not determined by assay-based typing.

The CDR1 and CDR2 encoded by the germline V gene are MDHEN and SYDVKM. V loses 6 bases of germline sequence and J loses 5 bases, and the interval between the two ends is 2 bases. The CDR3, from cysteine to phenylalanine, totals 10 residues. Just the 30-base CDR3 DNA is kept, in frame starting at base 1. In Seattle, one collaborating source enrolled patients while the infection was active and tracked those patients longitudinally over the course of disease. Each collaborating institution followed its own protocols to collect whole blood in K2EDTA tubes. For TCRbeta analysis, collaborators shipped samples in one of three forms: frozen whole blood, isolated PBMCs, or DNA extracted from either of those sample types. TCRbeta CDR3 regions were amplified from genomic DNA by means of the immunoSEQ Assay, a bias-controlled multiplex PCR. Processing in the source paper ran as follows. Nucleated cell counts per sample were estimated from amplification of reference gene primers within the assay. Sequence reads were collapsed and filtered to measure the absolute abundance of every unique TCRbeta CDR3 rearrangement. For each sample, productive Simpson clonality was calculated as the square root of Simpson's diversity index over productive rearrangements. TCRdb limited this immuneACCESS table to in-frame rearrangements with V and J called. A share of clones is missing; checked studies link under half to unresolved V genes, and the rest is unexplained. D and trimming were read from the DNA, whereas the V and J calls and clone size are those reported in that table. This sample comprises about 55,000 clones, roughly 89% of them detected only once. The top ten clonotypes cover under 4% of the sample.

Study-wide conclusions, independent of this receptor: How much clinical and demographic metadata was included differed by source and by participant, and the metadata was provided uncurated.

For this clone: What antigen it recognizes has not been identified. One base away there is no much larger clone; base qualities are not given.

The material sequenced was peripheral blood. The rearranged segments are TRBV28 and TRBJ1-5, with the D segment identity uncertain. The origin of this receptor is a man aged 35-49 years with COVID-19, enrolled during active disease. The nucleotide sequence reads TGTGCCAGCAGCTATCAGCCCCAGCATTTT. It codes for CASSYQPQHF. Joined to the reference TRBV28 and TRBJ1-5 proteins, this CDR3 gives the full variable domain: DVKVTQSSRYLVKRTGEKVFLECVQDMDHENMFWYRQDPGLGLRLIYFSYDVKMKEKGDIPEGYSVSREKKERFSLILESASTNQTSMYLCASSYQPQHFGDGTRLSIL.